These T cell receptor beta chains were read from a single sample in a study of T-cell reconstitution after alpha-beta-depleted transplantation in children. TCRdb itself ran the PCR reads through MiXCR, one entry per CDR3 protein. The data show some 500,000 distinct CDR3 sequences, around 16% seen once. Sequencing used PBMCs from the stem cell graft donor, obtained from the stem cell graft. The source of these receptors is a human donor who donated a stem cell graft to a child with acute lymphoblastic leukemia. Both conserved end residues are part of each CDR3. The order of the fields is V gene, J gene, CDR3 protein.

V gene: TRBV5-6
J gene: TRBJ2-7
CDR3 protein: CASSVPGTPSRGEQYF

V gene: TRBV12-3/TRBV12-4
J gene: TRBJ1-1
CDR3 protein: CASEGTANTEAFF

V gene: TRBV12-3/TRBV12-4
J gene: TRBJ2-1
CDR3 protein: CASREGFSSYNEQFF

V gene: TRBV12-3/TRBV12-4
J gene: TRBJ2-5
CDR3 protein: CASSLFVGSVSETQYF

V gene: TRBV3-1
J gene: TRBJ1-5
CDR3 protein: CASSQARSNQPQHF

V gene: TRBV19
J gene: TRBJ2-1
CDR3 protein: CASRFGNNEQFF

V gene: TRBV7-9
J gene: TRBJ2-7
CDR3 protein: CASSFTGTGGNEQYF

V gene: TRBV25-1
J gene: TRBJ2-1
CDR3 protein: CASTGANEQFF

V gene: TRBV12-3/TRBV12-4
J gene: TRBJ2-1
CDR3 protein: CASGIEDRGRDEQFF

V gene: TRBV18
J gene: TRBJ1-6
CDR3 protein: CASSRDRDNSPLHF

V gene: TRBV20-1
J gene: TRBJ1-5
CDR3 protein: CSAGRSRPQHF

V gene: TRBV6-1
J gene: TRBJ2-1
CDR3 protein: CASSPRLGGEQFF

V gene: TRBV12-3/TRBV12-4
J gene: TRBJ2-1
CDR3 protein: CASRRTDGHRDNEQFF